The 12 T cell receptor beta chains presented below share a single source sample, sequenced in a study of blood T cell repertoires in COVID-19 (dated by TCRdb to 2019 to 2021). The library was produced with the immunoSEQ multiplex PCR assay. TCRdb retrieved this table from immuneACCESS and kept in-frame rearrangements only. Not all clones are present; in checked studies, unresolved V genes account for under half, and no reason is known for the remainder. The sample records hundreds of thousands of clones, around nine tenths of which are singletons. The ten largest clones capture 10% of the sample. The sample taken for sequencing was PBMCs or T cells enriched from blood (not recorded which). Every receptor here comes from a woman aged 45 to 65 who had recovered from COVID-19.

The genes are TRBV6-5 and TRBJ2-7; the match to TRBD1 covers 8 bases. The CDR3 runs 16 residues. CDR1 is MNHEY, CDR2 SVGAGI, per germline. V shed 2 bases, J shed 6 bases, and the junction held 12 bases outside the gene matches. CDR3 sequence (DNA): TGTGCCAGCAGTTACGCTGTAACCGGGACAGGAGGCGAGCAGTACTTC. Translation: CASSYAVTGTGGEQYF.

A single count supports this clone. The chain carries TRBV4-3 and TRBJ1-1; tentative D call: TRBD1 (6 bases). From germline, CDR1 is LGHNA and CDR2 YSLEER. The CDR3 runs to 15 residues. V lost 1 base and J 5 bases, leaving 14 bases between the germline ends. DNA for the CDR3: TGCGCCAGCAGCCAAGTCGGGACAATTAAGACTGAAGCTTTCTTT. Translating it yields CASSQVGTIKTEAFF.

The chain combines TRBV7-8 with TRBJ2-7; D not certain. Trimming took off 10 bases at V and 1 base at J, with 20 bases between the two ends. This CDR3 has 15 residues. Germline lookup yields CDR1 SGHVS and CDR2 FQNEAQ. The CDR3 nucleotides are TGTGCCATCACGAAAGTGACTCCCTTATCCTACGAGCAGTACTTC. The encoded protein is CAITKVTPLSYEQYF.

The chain couples TRBV7-2 to TRBJ1-1; D possibly corresponds to TRBD1 (6 bases). The V end lost 2 bases, the J end lost 0 bases, and 16 bases lay between the germline ends. The CDR3 is made up of 17 amino acids. In germline, CDR1 is SGHTA, CDR2 FQGNSA. The DNA of the CDR3 is TGTGCCAGCAGCTTACCCTCTACAGGGCCTATGAACACTGAAGCTTTCTTT. Protein: CASSLPSTGPMNTEAFF.

This clone was observed a single time. At one boundary the junction diverges from the germline segment, which might be a read error. The chain joins TRBV11-2 to TRBJ2-2; TRBD1 matches 8 bases. Germline CDR1 is SGHAT and CDR2 is FQNNGV. The CDR3 totals 11 residues. The CDR3 region has the DNA TGTGCCAGCAGCTCTACAGGGGGGCTGTTTTTT. Amino acid sequence: CASSSTGGLFF. Full variable domain (remainder filled in from reference TRBV11-2 and TRBJ2-2): EAGVAQSPRYKIIEKRQSVAFWCNPISGHATLYWYQQILGQGPKLLIQFQNNGVVDDSQLPKDRFSAERLKGVDSTLKIQPAKLEDSAVYLCASSSTGGLFFGEGSRLTVL.

The chain recombines TRBV19 with TRBJ1-5; 8 bases match TRBD1. V lost 4 bases and J lost 2; bases outside the gene matches: 7. The V gene's germline CDR1 is LNHDA and CDR2 SQIVND (reference sequence). The CDR3 runs 16 residues. The CDR3 sequence is CASSTVQGVGNQPQHF. DNA for the CDR3: TGTGCCAGTAGTACAGTACAGGGGGTAGGCAATCAGCCCCAGCATTTT.

The rearrangement uses TRBV19 and TRBJ2-2; 7 bases agree with TRBD1. Germline CDR1 reads LNHDA; CDR2 reads SQIVND (reference sequence). The CDR3 consists of 16 residues. J was trimmed by 0 bases and V by 6 bases; bases with no gene match: 7. The CDR3 sequence: CASRGQLIANTGELFF. The CDR3 bases are TGTGCCAGTAGGGGACAGTTGATAGCGAACACCGGGGAGCTGTTTTTT. Full variable domain (missing parts from reference TRBV19 and TRBJ2-2): DGGITQSPKYLFRKEGQNVTLSCEQNLNHDAMYWYRQDPGQGLRLIYYSQIVNDFQKGDIAEGYSVSREKKESFPLTVTSAQKNPTAFYLCASRGQLIANTGELFFGEGSRLTVL.

The chain carries TRBV19 and TRBJ1-4; D unresolved. The germline gives CDR1 LNHDA, CDR2 SQIVND (reference sequence). The CDR3 is 14 amino acids. With 8 bases removed from V and 7 bases from J, the gap between germline ends came to 17 bases. CDR3 sequence: CASGPREGLEKLFF. The CDR3, as DNA: TGTGCCAGTGGACCGAGGGAGGGCCTTGAAAAACTGTTTTTT.

This rearrangement joins TRBV11-2 to TRBJ1-5, with TRBD1 as a possible D gene (6 bases). The CDR3 has 14 amino acids. The V gene lost 6 bases and the J gene lost 7 bases, with 16 bases spanning the gap. The germline V gene has CDR1 SGHAT and CDR2 FQNNGV. The CDR3 coding sequence is TGTGCCAGCAGTCGTAACAGGGTAGGGCAGCCCCAGCATTTT. This codes for CASSRNRVGQPQHF.

This clone was counted only a few times. This chain uses TRBV11-1 with TRBJ2-1; the match to TRBD2 covers 10 bases. The J segment lost 6 bases and the V segment lost 2 bases, leaving 7 bases of the junction unmatched. The CDR3 has 16 amino acids. Germline V CDR1 and CDR2: SGHAT, FQDESV (reference sequence). CDR3 nucleotide sequence: TGTGCCAGCAGCTTATTATCTCCTAGCGGGGGCAATGAGCAGTTCTTC. Protein: CASSLLSPSGGNEQFF.

The V gene is TRBV7-9, the J gene TRBJ1-2; weak D call: TRBD1 (6 bases). This CDR3 is 14 amino acids long. CDR1 SEHNR and CDR2 FQNEAQ come from the germline V gene (reference sequence). With 5 bases removed from V and 2 bases from J, the gap between germline ends came to 12 bases. The CDR3 DNA follows: TGTGCCAGCAGCCCCGGAAGGGGGAACTATGGCTACACCTTC. Protein product: CASSPGRGNYGYTF.

V usage is TRBV27 and J usage is TRBJ2-3; perhaps TRBD2 as D (6 bases). The CDR3 is made up of 15 amino acids. Trimming pared 0 bases from V and 3 bases from J, leaving 10 bases between. Germline lookup yields CDR1 MNHEY and CDR2 SMNVEV (reference sequence). The CDR3 loop reads CASSLSGRRTDTQYF. The CDR3 DNA sequence: TGTGCCAGCAGTTTATCAGGGAGGAGGACAGATACGCAGTATTTT.